These 32 T cell receptor beta chains were sequenced from one sample in a study of blood T cell repertoires in COVID-19. Some clones are missing from TCRdb's copy, which holds only in-frame ones; the method was immunoSEQ multiplex PCR. This sample carries about 320,000 clones, 90% of them seen once, and the ten largest clones take less than 4%. What was sequenced was PBMCs or T cells enriched from blood (not recorded which). The receptors here all came from a woman aged 25-40 years who had been exposed to COVID-19.

The genes are TRBV2 and TRBJ2-7; TRBD2 might be the D (5 bases). V was pared by 4 bases and J by 0 bases, with 13 bases between. The CDR3 contains 15 residues. Germline V gives CDR1 SNHLY, CDR2 FYNNEI. The CDR3 region is CASSGESGFSYEQYF. The CDR3 nucleotides are TGTGCCAGCAGTGGGGAGAGTGGTTTCTCCTACGAGCAGTACTTC.

Many counts were recorded for this clone. This sample also contains other DNA sequences that code for the same CDR3. The V gene is TRBV2, the J gene TRBJ1-1, with a possible D match to TRBD1 (5 bases). The V end was cut by 6 bases, the J end by 8 bases, with 10 bases between. CDR1 SNHLY and CDR2 FYNNEI come from the germline V gene. The CDR3 is 11 amino acids. In DNA, the CDR3 is TGTGCCAGCAGCTACGACAGCGAAGCTTTCTTT. It encodes CASSYDSEAFF.

The gene calls are TRBV6-1 and TRBJ1-3; possibly TRBD1 for D (5 bases). V lost 0 bases to trimming and J lost 5 bases, with 14 bases between them. Germline V gives CDR1 MNHNS, CDR2 SASEGT. The CDR3 contains 16 residues. CDR3 sequence (DNA): TGTGCCAGCAGTGAAGCTTCAGTTTGGGGCCGAAACACCATATATTTT. Its translation is CASSEASVWGRNTIYF.

This clone was seen more than once but under ten times. V usage is TRBV2 and J usage is TRBJ1-4; TRBD1 matches 9 bases. V trimming: 3 bases; J trimming: 0 bases; junction bases outside the gene matches: 5. Germline CDR1 and CDR2: SNHLY and FYNNEI. CDR3 length equals 17 residues. CDR3 DNA sequence: TGTGCCAGCAGTGACCGGGACAGGGCTTCAACTAATGAAAAACTGTTTTTT. This encodes CASSDRDRASTNEKLFF.

The chain uses TRBV12-3 or TRBV12-4 and TRBJ2-7; the D gene is possibly TRBD1 (6 bases). There are 13 residues in the CDR3. V shed 6 bases and J shed 3 bases, with 12 bases lying between them. CDR3 sequence: CASSKGHYYEQYF. CDR3 nucleotide sequence: TGTGCCAGCAGCAAGGGACACTACTACGAGCAGTACTTC.

This clone appeared a single time. The chain is built from TRBV6-4 and TRBJ2-3; D is perhaps TRBD2 (7 bases). The V and J ends lost 3 bases and 2 bases respectively, with 12 bases between them. CDR3 length: 15 residues. CDR1 is MRHNA and CDR2 is SNTAGT in the germline V gene. This CDR3 is CASSELAGATDTQYF. In nucleotides, the CDR3 is TGTGCCAGCAGTGAGTTGGCGGGGGCCACAGATACGCAGTATTTT.

The J gene is TRBJ1-1, the V gene TRBV6-5, with D hard to call. Germline CDR1 and CDR2: MNHEY and SVGAGI. V gave up 7 bases and J gave up 0 bases, with 12 bases separating them. The CDR3 runs to 14 residues. Written as DNA, the CDR3 is TGTGCCAGCACTATGGAGGGTATGAACACTGAAGCTTTCTTT. Protein product: CASTMEGMNTEAFF.

The rearrangement links TRBV5-1 to TRBJ2-2; D is uncertain. The CDR3 spans 13 residues. V was cut by 2 bases and J by 4 bases, with 6 bases left in between. Per the germline V gene, CDR1 is SGHRS and CDR2 is YFSETQ. The chain's CDR3 is CASSLVGTGELFF. The CDR3 DNA follows: TGCGCCAGCAGCTTAGTCGGCACCGGGGAGCTGTTTTTT.

With respect to this clone: An end of the junction differs from the germline gene, which may be a read error. V and J are TRBV7-9 and TRBJ2-3; D is possibly TRBD1 (5 bases). CDR1 is SEHNR, CDR2 FQNEAQ, per germline (reference sequence). This CDR3 has 14 residues. In nucleotides, the CDR3 is TGTGCCAGCAGCTTAGGGGGCGGTACAGGTACGCAGTATTTT. Translated, it gives CASSLGGGTGTQYF.

A note on this clone: At one end the junction does not follow the germline gene, possibly because of a read error. The V call is TRBV3-1 (or the pseudogene TRBV3-2), the J call TRBJ1-2; D possibly corresponds to TRBD1 (5 bases). Germline CDR1 LGHDT, CDR2 YNNKEL (reference sequence). This CDR3 contains 13 residues. In DNA form, the CDR3 reads TGTGCCAGCAGCCAAGCAGGGATATTTGGCTATACCTTC. It encodes CASSQAGIFGYTF.

The V and J genes are TRBV5-6 and TRBJ1-1; 10 bases fit TRBD1. V gave up 3 bases and J gave up 2 bases; unmatched junction bases: 4. Germline V gene lookup returns CDR1 SGHDT and CDR2 YYEEEE. The CDR3 runs 15 residues. The CDR3 sequence: CASSSRQGANTEAFF. The CDR3 DNA follows: TGTGCCAGCAGCTCACGACAGGGGGCTAACACTGAAGCTTTCTTT.

The chain couples TRBV29-1 to TRBJ1-5; maybe TRBD1 (5 bases). CDR1 is SQVTM, CDR2 ANQGSEA, per germline. V was clipped by 4 bases and J by 4 bases, with 11 bases between them. The CDR3 extends over 13 amino acids. This chain's CDR3 is CSVGMGGNQPQHF. DNA of the CDR3: TGCAGCGTTGGTATGGGGGGTAATCAGCCCCAGCATTTT. Full variable domain (rest looked up from reference TRBV29-1 and TRBJ1-5): SAVISQKPSRDICQRGTSLTIQCQVDSQVTMMFWYRQQPGQSLTLIATANQGSEATYESGFVIDKFPISRPNLTFSTLTVSNMSPEDSSIYLCSVGMGGNQPQHFGDGTRLSIL.

The rearrangement links TRBV11-2 to TRBJ2-7, with D perhaps TRBD2 (5 bases). The CDR3 covers 13 residues. V was shortened by 1 base and J by 3 bases, with 7 bases between the two germline ends. Germline lookup yields CDR1 SGHAT and CDR2 FQNNGV. The CDR3 reads CASSLGESYEQYF. Here the CDR3 DNA reads TGTGCCAGCAGCTTAGGGGAGAGCTACGAGCAGTACTTC.

J is TRBJ1-6 and V is TRBV5-5; perhaps TRBD1 as D (5 bases). Germline-derived CDR1 and CDR2 are SGHKS and YYEKEE (reference sequence). The CDR3 length is 16 residues. V was shortened by 4 bases and J by 4 bases, with 15 bases between the two germline ends. This CDR3 reads CASSAGQALYNSPLHF. The CDR3 DNA reads TGTGCCAGCAGCGCTGGACAAGCTTTATATAATTCACCCCTCCACTTT.

The J gene is TRBJ2-1, the V gene TRBV24-1; TRBD2 aligns across 14 bases. The CDR3 sequence is 14 residues long. V lost 3 bases and J lost 12; bases outside the gene matches: 3. CDR1 KGHDR and CDR2 SFDVKD come from the germline V gene. The chain's CDR3 is CATSDPGTSGGQFF. The CDR3, as DNA: TGTGCCACCAGTGATCCCGGGACTAGCGGGGGGCAGTTCTTC.

The rearrangement joins TRBV7-3 to TRBJ1-1; D might be TRBD1 (6 bases). CDR3 length: 13 residues. V shed 5 bases and J shed 4 bases, with 11 bases lying between them. The germline V gene encodes CDR1 SGHTA and CDR2 FQGTGA. The CDR3 region has the DNA TGTGCCAGCAGCACAGGGCTTCGCACTGAAGCTTTCTTT. This sequence encodes CASSTGLRTEAFF.

This clone was counted a single time. The rearrangement links TRBV9 to TRBJ2-1; TRBD2 aligns across 8 bases. CDR1 SGDLS and CDR2 YYNGEE come from the germline V gene. The ends lost 0 bases at V and 8 bases at J; junction bases unmatched: 10. CDR3 length: 16 amino acids. The CDR3: CASSVGERGRVYEQFF. The CDR3 nucleotides read TGTGCCAGCAGCGTAGGCGAGCGGGGGAGGGTCTATGAGCAGTTCTTC.

The chain has TRBV4-3 and TRBJ2-2; TRBD1 aligns across 8 bases. Germline V gives CDR1 LGHNA, CDR2 YSLEER. CDR3 length: 15 amino acids. The J segment lost 1 base and the V segment lost 4 bases, leaving 2 bases of the junction unmatched. CDR3 nucleotides: TGCGCCAGCAGCCCCGGGACAGGGAACACCGGGGAGCTGTTTTTT. Translated, it gives CASSPGTGNTGELFF.

The chain has TRBV6-5 and TRBJ1-5, with D unresolved. This CDR3 is 14 amino acids long. Germline V lookup: CDR1 MNHEY, CDR2 SVGAGI. The germline V and J ends were trimmed by 2 bases and 2 bases, with 7 bases remaining between them. The chain's CDR3 is CASSYGGGNQPQHF. CDR3 coding DNA: TGTGCCAGCAGTTACGGCGGGGGCAATCAGCCCCAGCATTTT.

The genes are TRBV6-5 and TRBJ1-2; D gene uncertain. Germline V gene data show CDR1 as MNHEY and CDR2 as SVGAGI. V was trimmed by 0 bases and J by 1 base, leaving 3 bases between them. This CDR3 is built from 13 residues. The CDR3 nucleotides read TGTGCCAGCAGTTACTCCATTAACTATGGCTACACCTTC. Its translation: CASSYSINYGYTF.

The V gene is TRBV25-1, the J gene TRBJ2-7; D might be TRBD2 (5 bases). Germline values: CDR1 MGHDK, CDR2 SYGVNS. Trimming removed 3 bases at V and 0 bases at J, with 9 bases between. The CDR3 has 14 residues. Written as DNA, the CDR3 is TGTGCCAGCAGTGATACTAGGAGCTCCTACGAGCAGTACTTC. Amino acid sequence: CASSDTRSSYEQYF.

The rearrangement joins TRBV3-1 (or the pseudogene TRBV3-2) to TRBJ1-1; a weak D match, TRBD1 (5 bases). The CDR3 totals 14 residues. Germline-derived CDR1 and CDR2 are LGHDT and YNNKEL (reference sequence). V was shortened by 2 bases and J by 5 bases, with 12 bases between the two germline ends. In DNA, the CDR3 is TGTGCCAGCAGCCAATTCGGGGGGGGAACTGAAGCTTTCTTT. Its translation is CASSQFGGGTEAFF.

V and J are TRBV3-1 (or the pseudogene TRBV3-2) and TRBJ1-5, with 7 positions matching TRBD1. After removal of 1 base from V and 2 bases from J, the junction contained 2 bases not matched to a gene. This CDR3 region has 15 residues. Germline CDR1 and CDR2: LGHDT and YNNKEL (reference sequence). The CDR3 reads CASSQGRGGNQPQHF. In DNA, the CDR3 is TGTGCCAGCAGCCAAGGCAGGGGGGGCAATCAGCCCCAGCATTTT.

The V and J genes are TRBV6-5 and TRBJ2-2; D is unclear. The CDR3 spans 13 residues. CDR1 MNHEY and CDR2 SVGAGI come from the germline V gene. The ends were cut back, 6 bases at V and 2 bases at J, with 7 bases in the middle. Written as DNA, the CDR3 is TGTGCCAGCAGCCACATAAACACCGGGGAGCTGTTTTTT. Its translation is CASSHINTGELFF.

Concerning this clone: Compared with germline, one end of the junction differs, possibly owing to a read error. V is TRBV5-1 and J is TRBJ2-3, with TRBD2 matching over 9 bases. Germline V gives CDR1 SGHRS, CDR2 YFSETQ. The CDR3 is 14 amino acids. As DNA, the CDR3 is TGCGCCAGCGGCTTAGCGGGGGGCACAGATACGCAGTATTTT. Amino acids: CASGLAGGTDTQYF.

The rearrangement uses TRBV29-1 and TRBJ2-7, with 8 positions matching TRBD1. This CDR3 has 13 residues. V trimming: 7 bases; J trimming: 3 bases; junction bases outside the gene matches: 8. In germline, CDR1 is SQVTM, CDR2 ANQGSEA. The DNA for the CDR3 is TGCAGCGGGACCGGACAGGGTGACTACGAGCAGTACTTC. It encodes CSGTGQGDYEQYF.

V and J are TRBV7-9 and TRBJ1-1, with 12 bases fitting TRBD1. Germline loops: CDR1 SEHNR, CDR2 FQNEAQ (reference sequence). V shed 0 bases, J shed 8 bases, and the junction held 7 bases outside the gene matches. There are 16 residues in the CDR3. The CDR3: CASSLATGTGGGEAFF. The DNA of the CDR3 is TGTGCCAGCAGCTTAGCTACCGGGACAGGGGGCGGGGAAGCTTTCTTT.

This clone has a single count. The chain combines TRBV9 with TRBJ1-2, with 7 bases identical to TRBD1. The CDR3 length is 15 residues. Germline CDR1 reads SGDLS; CDR2 reads YYNGEE. V gave up 4 bases and J gave up 0 bases; unmatched junction bases: 6. CDR3 protein: CASSPQGGPNYGYTF. As DNA, the CDR3 is TGTGCCAGCAGCCCTCAGGGGGGACCTAACTATGGCTACACCTTC.

The chain combines TRBV7-9 with TRBJ1-3, with D perhaps TRBD1 (5 bases). Trimming shortened V by 3 bases and J by 0 bases, and 12 bases separated the two germline ends. Germline V gene sequence: CDR1 SEHNR, CDR2 FQNEAQ (reference sequence). The CDR3 runs to 16 residues. The CDR3 reads CASSFAGTYSGNTIYF. The CDR3 coding sequence is TGTGCCAGCAGCTTTGCGGGGACCTACTCTGGAAACACCATATATTTT.

The chain employs TRBV10-3 and TRBJ1-3; a weak D match, TRBD1 (6 bases). Trimming cost V 4 bases and J 4 bases, with 17 bases left between them. Germline V gene sequence: CDR1 ENHRY, CDR2 SYGVKD. The CDR3 contains 16 residues. CDR3 protein: CAISGIQGSGGNTIYF. The DNA of the CDR3 is TGTGCCATCAGTGGAATACAGGGATCTGGAGGAAACACCATATATTTT.

The chain employs TRBV4-2 and TRBJ2-2; maybe TRBD2 (7 bases). Germline CDR1 reads LGHNA; CDR2 reads YNFKEQ. Trimming stripped 5 bases from V and 3 bases from J, with 16 bases between. The CDR3 is made up of 16 amino acids. The CDR3 nucleotides read TGTGCCAGCAGCGCGAGACGCGGGGGCGACACCGGGGAGCTGTTTTTT. Translated, it gives CASSARRGGDTGELFF.

The rearrangement uses TRBV30 and TRBJ2-2, with 16 positions matching TRBD2. J lost 4 bases, V lost 6 bases, and 17 bases had no gene match. Per the germline V gene, CDR1 is GTSNPN and CDR2 is SVGIG (reference sequence). The CDR3 loop spans 20 amino acids. The CDR3 DNA reads as TGTGCCTGTTATCCCCTAAAGGGACTAGCGGGGGGGCGCGGCACCGGGGAGCTGTTTTTT. Its protein is CACYPLKGLAGGRGTGELFF. Full variable domain (rest looked up from reference TRBV30 and TRBJ2-2): SQTIHQWPATLVQPVGSPLSLECTVEGTSNPNLYWYRQAAGRGLQLLFYSVGIGQISSEVPQNLSASRPQDRQFILSSKKLLLSDSGFYLCACYPLKGLAGGRGTGELFFGEGSRLTVL.